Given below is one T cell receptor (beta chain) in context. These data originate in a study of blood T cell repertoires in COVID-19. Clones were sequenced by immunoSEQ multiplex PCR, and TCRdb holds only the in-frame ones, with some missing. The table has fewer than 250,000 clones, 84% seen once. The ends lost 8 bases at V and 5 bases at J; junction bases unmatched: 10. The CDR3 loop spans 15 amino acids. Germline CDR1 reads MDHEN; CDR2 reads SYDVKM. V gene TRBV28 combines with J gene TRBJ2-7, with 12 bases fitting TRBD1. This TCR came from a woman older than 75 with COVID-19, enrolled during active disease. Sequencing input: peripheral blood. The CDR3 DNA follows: TGTGCCAGCGGTGCCGGGACAGGGGGCTTCCACGAGCAGTACGTC. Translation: CASGAGTGGFHEQYV.